One and the same sample provided the 4 T cell receptor beta chains below, sequenced in a study of cytomegalovirus exposure and HLA in healthy donors. Primers for the PCR totalled 60 Vbeta and 13 Jbeta. Produced via immunoSEQ multiplex PCR; TCRdb's table is partial and in-frame only. The sample includes 100,000 or so clones, approximately 14% of them seen just once. Input material: PBMCs. The origin of the receptors is a female donor in good health and CMV-seronegative.

The table lists this clone with a few counts. V is TRBV28 and J is TRBJ2-5; TRBD2 aligns across 14 bases. The J call is uncertain, as TRBJ2-7 better fits the DNA end. This CDR3 is 15 amino acids long. Germline CDR1 MDHEN, CDR2 SYDVKM. The CDR3 DNA reads as TGTGCCAGCAGGACCGGGACTAGCGGGAGCTACGAGCAGTACTTC. Translation: CASRTGTSGSYEQYF.

The chain employs TRBV5-4 and TRBJ2-3, with no clear D. Germline CDR1 reads SGHNT; CDR2 reads YYREEE (reference sequence). V gave up 3 bases and J gave up 0 bases, with 2 bases separating them. The CDR3 loop spans 12 amino acids. DNA of the CDR3: TGTGCCAGCAGCTCTAGCACAGATACGCAGTATTTT. This sequence encodes CASSSSTDTQYF. Filled out from reference TRBV5-4 and TRBJ2-3, the complete variable domain reads ETGVTQSPTHLIKTRGQQVTLRCSSQSGHNTVSWYQQALGQGPQFIFQYYREEENGRGNFPPRFSGLQFPNYSSELNVNALELDDSALYLCASSSSTDTQYFGPGTRLTVL.

The chain carries TRBV28 and TRBJ2-5; 8 bases map to TRBD1. With V trimmed by 8 bases and J by 7 bases, 9 bases remained unmatched. The CDR3 spans 13 residues. Germline values: CDR1 MDHEN, CDR2 SYDVKM. The CDR3 region has the DNA TGTGCCAGCCTGGACAGGGAGCAGAGGACCCAGTACTTC. Translation gives CASLDREQRTQYF.

V usage is TRBV7-8 and J usage is TRBJ2-1, with TRBD2 as a possible D gene (7 bases). Looked up from germline, CDR1 is SGHVS and CDR2 is FQNEAQ. The CDR3 is 16 amino acids. Trimming pared 1 base from V and 8 bases from J, leaving 18 bases between. The CDR3 loop is CASSLEVGGRLDEQFF. The CDR3 nucleotides read TGTGCCAGCAGCTTAGAAGTGGGGGGGCGCTTAGATGAGCAGTTCTTC.